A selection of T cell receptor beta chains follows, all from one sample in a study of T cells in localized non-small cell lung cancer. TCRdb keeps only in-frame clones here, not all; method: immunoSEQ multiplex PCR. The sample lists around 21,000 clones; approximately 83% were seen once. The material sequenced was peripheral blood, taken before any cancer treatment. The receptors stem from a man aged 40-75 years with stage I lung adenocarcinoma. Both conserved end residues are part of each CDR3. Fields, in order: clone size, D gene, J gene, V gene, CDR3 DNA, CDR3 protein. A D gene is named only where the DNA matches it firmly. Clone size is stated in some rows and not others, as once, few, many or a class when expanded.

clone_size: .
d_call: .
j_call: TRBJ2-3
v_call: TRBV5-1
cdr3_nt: TGCGCCAGCAGCTTGTCTACGGACGACACAGATACGCAGTATTTT
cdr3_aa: CASSLSTDDTDTQYF

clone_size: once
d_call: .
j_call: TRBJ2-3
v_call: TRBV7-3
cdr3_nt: TGTGCCAGCAGCTTTCTCGGGGGTAGCACAGATACGCAGTATTTT
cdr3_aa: CASSFLGGSTDTQYF

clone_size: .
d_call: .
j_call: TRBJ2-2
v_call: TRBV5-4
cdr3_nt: TGTGCCAGCAGCGAAAAACAGGGTACGAACACCGGGGAGCTGTTTTTT
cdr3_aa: CASSEKQGTNTGELFF

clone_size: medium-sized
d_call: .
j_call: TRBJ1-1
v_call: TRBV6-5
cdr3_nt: TGTGCCAGCAGTTCCCCGCTAGCGGGCAGGGAAGCTTTCTTT
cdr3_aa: CASSSPLAGREAFF

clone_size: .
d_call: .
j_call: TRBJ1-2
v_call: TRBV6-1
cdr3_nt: TGTGCCAGCACCCTGAACCTCCTTTATGGCTACACCTTC
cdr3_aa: CASTLNLLYGYTF

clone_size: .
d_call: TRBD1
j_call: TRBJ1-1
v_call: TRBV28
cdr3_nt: TGTGCCAGCAGCCCCTCGGACAGGGTATGGGACACTGAAGCTTTCTTT
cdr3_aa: CASSPSDRVWDTEAFF

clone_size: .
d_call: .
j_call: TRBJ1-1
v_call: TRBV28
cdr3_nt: TGTGCCAGCAGTTGGAAGGGGGTGAACACTGAAGCTTTCTTT
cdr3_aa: CASSWKGVNTEAFF

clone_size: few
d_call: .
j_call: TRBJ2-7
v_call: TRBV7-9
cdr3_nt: TGTGCCAGCAGCTTCGTGCCGTCCTACGAGCAGTACTTC
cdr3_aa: CASSFVPSYEQYF

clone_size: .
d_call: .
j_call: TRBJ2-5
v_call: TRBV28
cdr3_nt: TGTGCCACCGGAGGACAGATCGGAGAGACCCAGTACTTC
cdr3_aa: CATGGQIGETQYF

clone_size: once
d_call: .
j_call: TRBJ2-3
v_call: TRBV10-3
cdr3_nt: TGTGCCATCAGTGACGAGGGGGGCCTGACAGATACGCAGTATTTT
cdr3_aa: CAISDEGGLTDTQYF

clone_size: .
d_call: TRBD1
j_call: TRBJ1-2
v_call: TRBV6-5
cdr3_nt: TGTGCCAGCAGTGGCCGGGACAGCTATGGCTACACCTTC
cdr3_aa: CASSGRDSYGYTF

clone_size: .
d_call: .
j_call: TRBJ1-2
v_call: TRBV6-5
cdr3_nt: TGTGCCAGCAGTCCTCCGGGCCTACAGGGTTCTGGCTACACCTTC
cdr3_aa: CASSPPGLQGSGYTF

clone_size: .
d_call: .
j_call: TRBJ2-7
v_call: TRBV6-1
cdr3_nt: TGTGCCAGCACCGGAGGGTCTTTTTCCTACGAGCAGTACTTC
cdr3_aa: CASTGGSFSYEQYF

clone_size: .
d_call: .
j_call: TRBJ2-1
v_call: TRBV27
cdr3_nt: TGTGCCAGCAGTTTGTCGGGAGTCGGGAATGAGCAGTTCTTC
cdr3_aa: CASSLSGVGNEQFF